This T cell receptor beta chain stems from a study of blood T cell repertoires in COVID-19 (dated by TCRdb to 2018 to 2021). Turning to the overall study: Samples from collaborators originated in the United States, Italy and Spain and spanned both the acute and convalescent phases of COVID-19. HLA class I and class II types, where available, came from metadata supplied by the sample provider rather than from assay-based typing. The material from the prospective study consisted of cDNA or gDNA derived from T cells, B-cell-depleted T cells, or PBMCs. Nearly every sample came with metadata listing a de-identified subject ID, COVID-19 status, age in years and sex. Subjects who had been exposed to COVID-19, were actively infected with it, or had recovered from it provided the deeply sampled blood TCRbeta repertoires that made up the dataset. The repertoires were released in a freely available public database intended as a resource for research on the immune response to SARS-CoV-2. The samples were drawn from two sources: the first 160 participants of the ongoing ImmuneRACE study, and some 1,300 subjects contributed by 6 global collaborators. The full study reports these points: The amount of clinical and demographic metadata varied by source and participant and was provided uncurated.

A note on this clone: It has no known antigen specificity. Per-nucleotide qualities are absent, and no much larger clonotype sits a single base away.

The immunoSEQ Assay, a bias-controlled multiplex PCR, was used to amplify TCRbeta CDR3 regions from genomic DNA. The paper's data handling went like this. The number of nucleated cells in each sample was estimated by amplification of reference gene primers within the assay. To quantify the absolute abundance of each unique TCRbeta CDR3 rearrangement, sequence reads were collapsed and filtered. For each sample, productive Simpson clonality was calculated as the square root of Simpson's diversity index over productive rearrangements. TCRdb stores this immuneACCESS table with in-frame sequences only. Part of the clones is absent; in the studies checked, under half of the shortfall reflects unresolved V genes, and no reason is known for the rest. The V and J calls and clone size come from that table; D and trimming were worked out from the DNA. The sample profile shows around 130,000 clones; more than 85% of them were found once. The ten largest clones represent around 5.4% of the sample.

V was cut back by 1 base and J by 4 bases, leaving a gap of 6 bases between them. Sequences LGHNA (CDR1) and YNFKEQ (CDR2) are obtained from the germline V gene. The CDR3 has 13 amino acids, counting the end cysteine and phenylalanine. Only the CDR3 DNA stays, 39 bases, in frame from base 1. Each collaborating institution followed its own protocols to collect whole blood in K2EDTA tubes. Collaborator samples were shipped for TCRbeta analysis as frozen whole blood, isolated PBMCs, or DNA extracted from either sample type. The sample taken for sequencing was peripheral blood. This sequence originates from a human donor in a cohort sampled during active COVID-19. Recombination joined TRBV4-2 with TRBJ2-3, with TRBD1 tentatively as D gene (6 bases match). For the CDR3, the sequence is CASSQGGPDTQYF. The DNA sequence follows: TGTGCCAGCAGCCAAGGGGGGCCAGATACGCAGTATTTT.